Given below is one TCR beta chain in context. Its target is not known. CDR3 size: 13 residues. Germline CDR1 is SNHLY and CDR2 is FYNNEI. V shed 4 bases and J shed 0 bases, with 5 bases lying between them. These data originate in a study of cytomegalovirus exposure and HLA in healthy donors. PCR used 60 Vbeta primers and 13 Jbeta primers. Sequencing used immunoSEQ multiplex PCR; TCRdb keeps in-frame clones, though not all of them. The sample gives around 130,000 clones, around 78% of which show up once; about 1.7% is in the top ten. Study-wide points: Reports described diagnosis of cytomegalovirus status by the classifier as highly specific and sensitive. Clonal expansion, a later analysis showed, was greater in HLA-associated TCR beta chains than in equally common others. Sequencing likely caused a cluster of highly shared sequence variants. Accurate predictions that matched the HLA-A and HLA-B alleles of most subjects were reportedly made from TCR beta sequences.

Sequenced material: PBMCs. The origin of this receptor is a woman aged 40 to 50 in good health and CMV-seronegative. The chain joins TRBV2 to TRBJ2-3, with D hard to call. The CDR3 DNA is TGTGCCAGCAGTGTATTGAGCACAGATACGCAGTATTTT. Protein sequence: CASSVLSTDTQYF.